This T cell receptor beta chain was profiled in a study of T cell responses to AZD1222 COVID-19 vaccine. Findings and limits, study-wide: Clonal diversity may have been underestimated in mostly white British donors.

Germline V gene data show CDR1 as SGHTA and CDR2 as FQGNSA. The length of the CDR3 is 14 residues. Trimming removed 1 base at V and 7 bases at J, with 8 bases between. Clones were read by immunoSEQ multiplex PCR, and TCRdb kept only the in-frame ones, dropping some. Among around 64,000 clones listed, roughly 85% were seen once. For this clone: Its antigen is currently unknown.

This TCR derives from an adult who received the AZD1222 COVID-19 vaccine. The input for sequencing was peripheral blood, taken 28 days after the second AZD1222 dose. The V call is TRBV7-2, the J call TRBJ1-6; D unclear. The CDR3 is CASSLVVQNSPLHF. The CDR3, as DNA: TGTGCCAGCAGCTTAGTGGTACAGAATTCACCCCTCCACTTT.